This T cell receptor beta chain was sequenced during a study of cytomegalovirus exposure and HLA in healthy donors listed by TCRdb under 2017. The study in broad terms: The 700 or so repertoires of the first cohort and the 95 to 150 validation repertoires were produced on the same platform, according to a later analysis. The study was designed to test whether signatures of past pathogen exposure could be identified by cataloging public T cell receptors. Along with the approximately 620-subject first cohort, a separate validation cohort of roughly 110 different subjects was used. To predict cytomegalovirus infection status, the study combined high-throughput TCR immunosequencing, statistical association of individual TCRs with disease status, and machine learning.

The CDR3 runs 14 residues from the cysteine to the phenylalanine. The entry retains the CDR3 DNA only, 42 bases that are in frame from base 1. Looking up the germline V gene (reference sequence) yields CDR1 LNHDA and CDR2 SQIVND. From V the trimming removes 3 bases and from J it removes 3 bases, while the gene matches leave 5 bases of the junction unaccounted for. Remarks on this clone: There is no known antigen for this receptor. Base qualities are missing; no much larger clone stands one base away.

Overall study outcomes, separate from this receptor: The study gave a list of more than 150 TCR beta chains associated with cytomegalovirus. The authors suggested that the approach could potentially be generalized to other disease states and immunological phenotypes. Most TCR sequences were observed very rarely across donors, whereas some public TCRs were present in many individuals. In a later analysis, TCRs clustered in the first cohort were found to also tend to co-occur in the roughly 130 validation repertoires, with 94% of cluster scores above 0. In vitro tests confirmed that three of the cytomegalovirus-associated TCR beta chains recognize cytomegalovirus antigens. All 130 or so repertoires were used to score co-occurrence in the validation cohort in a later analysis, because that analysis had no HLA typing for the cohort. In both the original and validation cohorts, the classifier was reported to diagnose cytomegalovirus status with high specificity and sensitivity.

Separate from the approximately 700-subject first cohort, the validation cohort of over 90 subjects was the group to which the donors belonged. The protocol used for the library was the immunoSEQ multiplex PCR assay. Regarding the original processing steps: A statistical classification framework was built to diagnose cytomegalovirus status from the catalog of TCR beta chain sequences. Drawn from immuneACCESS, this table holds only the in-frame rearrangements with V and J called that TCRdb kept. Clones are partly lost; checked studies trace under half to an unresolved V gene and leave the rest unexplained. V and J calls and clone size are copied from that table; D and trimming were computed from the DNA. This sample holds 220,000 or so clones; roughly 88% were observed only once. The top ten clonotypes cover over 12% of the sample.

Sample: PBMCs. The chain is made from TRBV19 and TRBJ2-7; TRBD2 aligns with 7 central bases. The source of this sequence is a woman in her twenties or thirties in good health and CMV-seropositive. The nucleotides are TGTGCCAGTAGTATGGGAGGGAACTACTACGAGCAGTACTTC. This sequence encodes CASSMGGNYYEQYF.